The 19 T cell receptor beta chains presented below share a single source sample, sequenced in a study of T cells in localized non-small cell lung cancer. Profiled with immunoSEQ multiplex PCR; TCRdb holds only in-frame clones, not every one. In the table there are over a thousand clones, approximately 22% of which are singletons. The specimen comprised normal lung tissue next to the tumor, sampled before any cancer treatment. These receptor sequences come from a female donor at least 60 years old with stage I squamous cell lung carcinoma.

This clone was counted between two and nine times. The V gene is TRBV6-8, the J gene TRBJ1-4, with 7 bases lining up with TRBD1. This CDR3 has 17 amino acids. Germline V gene data show CDR1 as MNHGY and CDR2 as SAAAGT. Trimming at V came to 7 bases and at J to 4 bases, leaving 15 bases not matched to a gene. This CDR3 reads CASNLNPTGPYNEKLFF. The CDR3 DNA is TGTGCCAGCAATCTAAACCCGACAGGGCCCTATAATGAAAAACTGTTTTTT.

CDR3 loop: CATSRDQAGAGDTQYF. In nucleotides, the CDR3 is TGTGCCACCAGCAGAGATCAGGCAGGGGCTGGAGATACGCAGTATTTT. The chain joins TRBV15 to TRBJ2-3, with D perhaps TRBD1 (6 bases). Germline-derived CDR1 and CDR2 are LNHNV and YYDKDF (reference sequence). This CDR3 spans 16 amino acids. With 0 bases removed from V and 5 bases from J, the gap between germline ends came to 15 bases.

The V and J genes are TRBV9 and TRBJ1-2; the D gene is possibly TRBD1 (6 bases). This CDR3 comprises 13 residues. The V gene lost 6 bases and the J gene lost 8 bases, with 17 bases spanning the gap. Germline CDR1 is SGDLS and CDR2 is YYNGEE. CDR3 sequence: CASTHSGAGGYTF. The CDR3 nucleotides are TGTGCCAGCACCCACTCAGGGGCGGGAGGCTACACCTTC.

This clone qualifies as medium-sized. V and J are TRBV11-3 and TRBJ2-7; 7 bases agree with TRBD1. This CDR3 contains 16 residues. J gave up 2 bases and V 3 bases, and 10 bases lay outside the gene matches. Germline assignment: CDR1 SGHNT and CDR2 YENEEA. The CDR3 coding sequence is TGTGCCAGCAGCTTCATGGACAGGAGCAGGGCCTACGAGCAGTACTTC. It specifies CASSFMDRSRAYEQYF.

This clone was seen a handful of times. This chain connects TRBV6-8 to TRBJ1-2, with D maybe TRBD1 (6 bases). Between the trimmed V and J ends, which lost 2 bases and 4 bases, there was a span of 11 bases. Germline V lookup: CDR1 MNHGY, CDR2 SAAAGT. The CDR3 is made up of 14 amino acids. DNA of the CDR3: TGTGCCAGCAGTTACAAAGGACAGCTCTATGGCTACACCTTC. Protein product: CASSYKGQLYGYTF.

The rearrangement uses TRBV5-1 and TRBJ2-2, with D perhaps assigned TRBD1 or TRBD2 (5 bases each). The CDR3 consists of 16 residues. Trimming left V 3 bases short and J 3 bases short, with 15 bases between. Germline V gives CDR1 SGHRS, CDR2 YFSETQ. The CDR3 DNA reads as TGCGCCAGCAGCTGGGGACGCCACGGGGACACCGGGGAGCTGTTTTTT. It specifies CASSWGRHGDTGELFF.

This clone turned up a few times. J is TRBJ1-4 and V is TRBV6-8; 8 positions match TRBD1. CDR1 is MNHGY, CDR2 SAAAGT, per germline. This CDR3 contains 14 residues. The trim removed 6 bases at V and 8 bases at J, leaving 8 bases unmatched. CDR3 DNA: TGTGCCAGCAGAGGAAGGACAGGGTGGGAAAAACTGTTTTTT. Protein product: CASRGRTGWEKLFF.

This clone was observed once. CDR3 coding DNA: TGTGCCAGCACAGTTGCAACGCTCGAGCAGTTCTTC. This sequence encodes CASTVATLEQFF. The J gene is TRBJ2-1, the V gene TRBV28, with unresolved D. Germline values: CDR1 MDHEN, CDR2 SYDVKM. Trimming left V 7 bases short and J 10 bases short, with 14 bases between. The CDR3 totals 12 residues.

This clone was counted between two and nine times. The chain has TRBV6-8 and TRBJ2-3; no clear D. The CDR3 length is 16 residues. Germline-derived CDR1 and CDR2 are MNHGY and SAAAGT. Trimming took 0 bases from V and 4 from J, leaving 14 bases between them. CDR3 DNA: TGTGCCAGCAGTTACTCGGACCCCCAAGTCCCAGATACGCAGTATTTT. Translation: CASSYSDPQVPDTQYF.

This clone turned up a few times. CDR3 bases: TGTGCCTGGTTCGGGACAGGTCTAGCTAACTATGGCTACACCTTC. It is translated as CAWFGTGLANYGYTF. The rearrangement links TRBV30 to TRBJ1-2; 8 positions match TRBD1. The CDR3 is 15 residues long. V lost 5 bases, J lost 0 bases, and 8 bases stayed unmatched. The germline CDR1 and CDR2 sequences are GTSNPN and SVGIG (reference sequence). The full variable domain, completed using reference TRBV30 and TRBJ1-2, is SQTIHQWPATLVQPVGSPLSLECTVEGTSNPNLYWYRQAAGRGLQLLFYSVGIGQISSEVPQNLSASRPQDRQFILSSKKLLLSDSGFYLCAWFGTGLANYGYTFGSGTRLTVV.

The rearrangement links TRBV29-1 to TRBJ1-5, with TRBD1 as a possible D gene (5 bases). Germline assignment: CDR1 SQVTM and CDR2 ANQGSEA. CDR3 length: 13 amino acids. Trimming took off 6 bases at V and 3 bases at J, with 12 bases between the two ends. The CDR3 DNA reads as TGCAGCGTGGCCACAGGACTCAATCAGCCCCAGCATTTT. This encodes CSVATGLNQPQHF.

The chain is built from TRBV19 and TRBJ1-4, with D hard to call. From germline, CDR1 is LNHDA and CDR2 SQIVND (reference sequence). The CDR3 totals 15 residues. Trimming removed 4 bases at V and 0 bases at J, with 9 bases between. The CDR3 region is CASSRGVATNEKLFF. The CDR3 DNA reads as TGTGCCAGTAGTAGGGGAGTTGCAACTAATGAAAAACTGTTTTTT.

This clone came up a few times. The chain combines TRBV19 with TRBJ2-1; 9 nucleotides match TRBD2. This CDR3 spans 16 amino acids. CDR1 LNHDA and CDR2 SQIVND come from the germline V gene (reference sequence). With 6 bases clipped from V and 4 bases from J, the junction kept 10 bases outside the gene matches. The CDR3 spells CASRTGSGGLYNEQFF. In DNA, the CDR3 is TGTGCCAGTAGAACCGGTAGCGGGGGACTGTACAATGAGCAGTTCTTC.

This clone occurred once. This chain uses TRBV28 with TRBJ2-3, with TRBD1 matching 7 bases. In germline, CDR1 is MDHEN, CDR2 SYDVKM. The V segment lost 9 bases and the J segment 3 bases; nucleotides outside the gene matches: 12. The CDR3 runs 15 residues. Here the CDR3 DNA reads TGTGCCAGTAGCTCACCGACAGGGTTGACAGATACGCAGTATTTT. As protein: CASSSPTGLTDTQYF.

This clone showed up just a few times. The chain employs TRBV11-3 and TRBJ1-4; TRBD1 aligns across 9 bases. Per the germline V gene, CDR1 is SGHNT and CDR2 is YENEEA. Trimming took 4 bases from V and 6 from J; bases not matched to a gene: 6. The CDR3 loop spans 15 amino acids. The CDR3 sequence is CASSSNRGLDEKLFF. Here the CDR3 DNA reads TGTGCCAGCAGCTCCAACAGGGGGCTTGATGAAAAACTGTTTTTT.

The chain is built from TRBV28 and TRBJ2-4, with a possible D match to TRBD2 (8 bases). The CDR3 spans 18 residues. V lost 5 bases to trimming and J lost 0 bases, with 20 bases between them. Germline V gene sequence: CDR1 MDHEN, CDR2 SYDVKM. CDR3 amino acids: CASSPGTRGGLAKNIQYF. In nucleotides, the CDR3 is TGTGCCAGCAGTCCTGGGACTAGAGGGGGCCTAGCCAAAAACATTCAGTACTTC.

The chain links TRBV5-1 to TRBJ2-7, with unresolved D. V lost 0 bases to trimming and J lost 1 base, with 11 bases between them. The CDR3 covers 15 residues. Germline V gene lookup returns CDR1 SGHRS and CDR2 YFSETQ. The CDR3 DNA is TGCGCCAGCAGCTTGGCCCCTGGGCAATCCTACGAGCAGTACTTC. Protein: CASSLAPGQSYEQYF.

V gene TRBV11-3 combines with J gene TRBJ1-1; D ambiguous. This CDR3 contains 14 residues. V lost 3 bases to trimming and J lost 8 bases, with 16 bases between them. The V gene's germline CDR1 is SGHNT and CDR2 YENEEA. The CDR3 DNA is TGTGCCAGCAGCTTGACCCCTTCCGGGCCAGAAGCTTTCTTT. Translating it yields CASSLTPSGPEAFF.

By share, this clone ranks as medium-sized. The genes are TRBV6-8 and TRBJ1-6; D remains unclear. There are 15 residues in the CDR3. V lost 6 bases, J lost 6 bases, and 15 bases lay in between. Germline V gene sequence: CDR1 MNHGY, CDR2 SAAAGT. CDR3 sequence (DNA): TGTGCCAGCAGGGCCGGGCCTATACTTAATTCACCCCTCCACTTT. It is translated as CASRAGPILNSPLHF.